What follows is one T cell receptor beta chain and its context. The sample belongs to a study of control samples from healthy donors and cancer patients. The CDR3 length is 17 residues. Sequenced by immunoSEQ multiplex PCR; TCRdb stores in-frame clones only, minus some. Of some 82,000 clones listed, approximately 89% were seen once; the top ten hold about a fifth. Sequencing input: blood. This sequence was found in a man between 50 and 59 years old in good health. The chain has TRBV21-1 and TRBJ2-3. TRBV21-1 is classified as a pseudogene. The CDR3, as DNA: TGTGCCAGCAGCACCCCTGGGGACTGGGGGCGCACAGATACGCAGTATTTT. Translation gives CASSTPGDWGRTDTQYF.